These 27 T cell receptor beta chains came from one sample sequenced in a study of OX40 agonist ivuxolimab in advanced cancers. This table comes from immunoSEQ multiplex PCR, and its TCRdb copy is limited to in-frame clones, with some not included. The profile shows some 91,000 clones, around 87% of them singletons. The starting material was CD4+ or CD8+ T cells sorted from blood, obtained in a trial of the OX40 agonist ivuxolimab. The source is an adult with an advanced solid tumor such as melanoma, head and neck, liver or kidney cancer.

V is TRBV30 and J is TRBJ2-4, with 10 bases lining up with TRBD2. Germline CDR1 and CDR2: GTSNPN and SVGIG (reference sequence). This CDR3 is built from 15 residues. V dropped 3 bases and J dropped 9; count of bases not matched to a gene: 11. CDR3 coding DNA: TGTGCCTGGAGCGGGCTAGCGGGAGAGGGTGGCATTCAGTACTTC. It specifies CAWSGLAGEGGIQYF.

This chain uses TRBV2 with TRBJ2-1; 10 bases align to TRBD2. V gave up 6 bases and J gave up 2 bases; unmatched junction bases: 4. The CDR3 extends over 15 amino acids. CDR1 and CDR2 from the germline V gene are SNHLY and FYNNEI. This CDR3 reads CASRESGRAYNEQFF. In DNA form, the CDR3 reads TGTGCCAGCAGAGAAAGCGGGAGGGCCTACAATGAGCAGTTCTTC.

This clone was seen a single time. The V and J genes are TRBV21-1 and TRBJ1-3. TRBV21-1 is described as a pseudogene. This CDR3 region has 14 residues. CDR3 in amino acids: CALRGEGPGNTIYF. The CDR3 DNA reads TGTGCCTTACGCGGCGAGGGGCCGGGAAACACCATATATTTT.

V and J are TRBV6-5 and TRBJ2-5, with 7 positions matching TRBD2. Germline V gene lookup returns CDR1 MNHEY and CDR2 SVGAGI. The CDR3 runs 14 residues. The ends lost 2 bases at V and 4 bases at J; junction bases unmatched: 4. CDR3 nucleotides: TGTGCCAGCAGTTACGGCGGGAGTGCAGAGACCCAGTACTTC. Translating gives CASSYGGSAETQYF.

V is TRBV20-1 and J is TRBJ2-5; D call uncertain. Trimming pared 6 bases from V and 1 base from J, leaving 3 bases between. The CDR3 is 10 residues long. In germline, CDR1 is DFQATT, CDR2 SNEGSKA (reference sequence). Here the CDR3 DNA reads TGCAGTGCGCGCCAAGAGACCCAGTACTTC. Amino acids: CSARQETQYF.

This clone was observed a handful of times. The rearrangement joins TRBV13 to TRBJ2-3; weak D call: TRBD2 (5 bases). Trimming removed 3 bases from V and 2 bases from J, with 15 bases in between. The germline V gene has CDR1 PRHDT and CDR2 FYEKMQ (reference sequence). The CDR3 sequence is 16 residues long. The CDR3 reads CASSFNTDSFTDTQYF. DNA for the CDR3: TGTGCCAGCAGCTTCAATACGGACTCTTTCACAGATACGCAGTATTTT.

The chain links TRBV10-1 to TRBJ2-7; 9 nucleotides align to TRBD2. V lost 2 bases and J lost 2; bases outside the gene matches: 4. This CDR3 has 15 amino acids. Germline loops: CDR1 WNHNN, CDR2 SYGVQD (reference sequence). The CDR3 loop is CASSEAAGGTYEQYF. The CDR3 DNA follows: TGCGCCAGCAGTGAGGCGGCGGGAGGGACCTACGAGCAGTACTTC.

This clone has only one observation. The chain is built from TRBV9 and TRBJ2-2, with 7 bases matching TRBD2. Germline assignment: CDR1 SGDLS and CDR2 YYNGEE. This CDR3 contains 16 residues. V shed 4 bases and J 2 bases; nucleotides not matched to a gene: 8. As DNA, the CDR3 is TGTGCCAGCAGCATATCGGCTAGCGGAAACACCGGGGAGCTGTTTTTT. This translates into CASSISASGNTGELFF.

The V call is TRBV20-1, the J call TRBJ2-3; D not resolved. V lost 5 bases, J lost 5 bases, and 5 bases lay in between. Germline assignment: CDR1 DFQATT and CDR2 SNEGSKA (reference sequence). This CDR3 comprises 10 residues. The CDR3: CSAGQDTQYF. The DNA for the CDR3 is TGCAGTGCTGGGCAAGATACGCAGTATTTT.

The V call is TRBV6-1, the J call TRBJ1-1; D possibly corresponds to TRBD1 (5 bases). The CDR3 has 15 residues. CDR1 and CDR2 (germline): MNHNS, SASEGT. V was trimmed by 1 base and J by 0 bases, leaving 9 bases between them. CDR3 sequence: CASSEGDWVNTEAFF. The DNA of the CDR3 is TGTGCCAGCAGTGAAGGGGACTGGGTGAACACTGAAGCTTTCTTT.

This clone was picked up a small number of times. V gene TRBV23-1 combines with J gene TRBJ2-3, with D maybe TRBD2 (6 bases). TRBV23-1 is an ORF, and what it does is uncertain. The CDR3 loop spans 17 amino acids. V lost 7 bases and J lost 2, with 22 bases in between. CDR3 sequence reads: CASTPRVTGVYTDTQYF. CDR3 nucleotide sequence: TGCGCCAGCACCCCGCGGGTGACGGGAGTGTACACAGATACGCAGTATTTT.

V and J are TRBV13 and TRBJ2-1, with 8 bases that match TRBD2. V was pared by 0 bases and J by 5 bases, with 6 bases of the junction left unmatched. The CDR3 consists of 16 residues. Germline V gene data show CDR1 as PRHDT and CDR2 as FYEKMQ (reference sequence). Here the CDR3 DNA reads TGTGCCAGCAGCTTAGGAAGCGGGAGAATAGACAATGAGCAGTTCTTC. Protein: CASSLGSGRIDNEQFF.

The chain joins TRBV7-6 to TRBJ1-2; 9 bases are a match to TRBD1. V was clipped by 3 bases and J by 4 bases; unmatched bases: 6. The CDR3 runs 15 residues. CDR1 and CDR2 from the germline V gene are SGHVS and FNYEAQ. The CDR3 region has the DNA TGTGCCAGCAGCTTCGGGACAGGGAATCTCTATGGCTACACCTTC. It is translated as CASSFGTGNLYGYTF.

V is TRBV4-3 and J is TRBJ1-5; D is possibly TRBD1 (6 bases). From germline, CDR1 is LGHNA and CDR2 YSLEER. Trimming pared 6 bases from V and 7 bases from J, leaving 13 bases between. This CDR3 has 13 amino acids. The CDR3 DNA follows: TGCGCCAGCAGTCCTGACAGGAACCAGCCCCAGCATTTT. Encoded protein: CASSPDRNQPQHF.

The rearrangement links TRBV11-2 to TRBJ2-1, with TRBD2 matching over 8 bases. This CDR3 region has 15 residues. J gave up 5 bases and V 5 bases, and 8 bases lay outside the gene matches. Per germline, CDR1 SGHAT and CDR2 FQNNGV. The CDR3 bases are TGTGCCAGCAGCAACATAGCGGGGCGCGACAATGAGCAGTTCTTC. This encodes CASSNIAGRDNEQFF.

The chain recombines TRBV2 with TRBJ2-5, with TRBD2 matching 8 bases. Unmatched junction bases numbered 3, after V lost 7 bases and J lost 5 bases. CDR1 and CDR2 from the germline V gene are SNHLY and FYNNEI. The CDR3 runs 12 residues. CDR3 sequence (DNA): TGTGCCAGCAAGCGGGAGTCGGAGACCCAGTACTTC. Translating gives CASKRESETQYF.

This clone was counted a single time. V gene TRBV19 combines with J gene TRBJ1-2; possibly TRBD1 for D (5 bases). Germline values: CDR1 LNHDA, CDR2 SQIVND (reference sequence). The CDR3 is made up of 17 amino acids. With 5 bases removed from V and 2 bases from J, the gap between germline ends came to 21 bases. CDR3 region: CASSPGRSLVLNYGYTF. The CDR3 DNA is TGTGCCAGTAGTCCAGGGCGGAGCTTGGTATTGAACTATGGCTACACCTTC.

The rearrangement links TRBV9 to TRBJ2-2; D might be TRBD2 (5 bases). Germline CDR1 SGDLS, CDR2 YYNGEE. Trimming cost V 4 bases and J 3 bases, with 10 bases left between them. The CDR3 has 14 amino acids. The chain's CDR3 is CASSLGGYTGELFF. CDR3 sequence (DNA): TGTGCCAGCAGCCTCGGAGGATACACCGGGGAGCTGTTTTTT. Combining the CDR3 with reference TRBV9 and TRBJ2-2 gives the whole variable domain DSGVTQTPKHLITATGQRVTLRCSPRSGDLSVYWYQQSLDQGLQFLIQYYNGEERAKGNILERFSAQQFPDLHSELNLSSLELGDSALYFCASSLGGYTGELFFGEGSRLTVL.

V usage is TRBV5-1 and J usage is TRBJ2-5; D tentatively fits TRBD1 or TRBD2 (6 bases each). The germline V gene encodes CDR1 SGHRS and CDR2 YFSETQ. V lost 0 bases to trimming and J lost 2 bases, with 14 bases between them. The CDR3 totals 16 residues. The DNA of the CDR3 is TGCGCCAGCAGCTTGGGACCACAGGGAGGTCAAGAGACCCAGTACTTC. This codes for CASSLGPQGGQETQYF.

V and J are TRBV27 and TRBJ2-5; D is possibly TRBD2 (6 bases). CDR1 and CDR2 from the germline V gene are MNHEY and SMNVEV (reference sequence). V was cut by 3 bases and J by 6 bases, with 17 bases left in between. The CDR3 sequence is 15 residues long. The CDR3: CASSFGSGGQQTQYF. The DNA of the CDR3 is TGTGCCAGCAGTTTCGGGAGTGGCGGACAACAGACCCAGTACTTC.

This clone was counted only a few times. The chain couples TRBV19 to TRBJ1-2, with 7 bases aligning to TRBD1. The CDR3 length is 15 residues. In germline, CDR1 is LNHDA, CDR2 SQIVND (reference sequence). V lost 3 bases and J lost 5; bases outside the gene matches: 9. The CDR3 is CASSIRDSGRYGYTF. CDR3 nucleotide sequence: TGTGCCAGTAGTATCCGGGACAGTGGACGGTATGGCTACACCTTC.

The chain links TRBV7-3 to TRBJ2-3, with TRBD2 identical over 11 bases. The CDR3 spans 15 residues. Looked up from germline, CDR1 is SGHTA and CDR2 is FQGTGA. The J segment lost 3 bases and the V segment lost 5 bases, leaving 4 bases of the junction unmatched. CDR3 nucleotide sequence: TGTGCCAGCAGCCCCGCTAGCGGGAGGACAGATACGCAGTATTTT. Amino acid sequence: CASSPASGRTDTQYF.

The V and J genes are TRBV27 and TRBJ1-2, with 8 bases matching TRBD1. V was clipped by 6 bases and J by 3 bases; unmatched bases: 3. This CDR3 has 13 residues. Per germline, CDR1 MNHEY and CDR2 SMNVEV (reference sequence). The CDR3 DNA follows: TGTGCCAGCAGATTGACAGGGGACTATGGCTACACCTTC. This gives the protein CASRLTGDYGYTF.

J is TRBJ2-3 and V is TRBV6-1; D is possibly TRBD1 (6 bases). The CDR3 has 13 amino acids. The germline CDR1 and CDR2 sequences are MNHNS and SASEGT. V was cut by 5 bases and J by 4 bases, with 10 bases left in between. The CDR3 here is CASSLSGADTQYF. CDR3 bases: TGTGCCAGCAGTCTATCAGGGGCAGATACGCAGTATTTT.

The chain recombines TRBV7-6 with TRBJ2-5; 9 bases are shared with TRBD2. This CDR3 has 15 residues. J lost 7 bases, V lost 1 base, and 7 bases had no gene match. The germline gives CDR1 SGHVS, CDR2 FNYEAQ. CDR3 bases: TGTGCCAGCAGCTTAGGGGCTAGCGGGGCAGGGACCCAGTACTTC. Amino acids: CASSLGASGAGTQYF.

V usage is TRBV25-1 and J usage is TRBJ1-5; D is unresolved. Germline V lookup: CDR1 MGHDK, CDR2 SYGVNS. CDR3 size: 13 residues. Trimming stripped 4 bases from V and 3 bases from J, with 7 bases between. This chain's CDR3 is CASSVGDNQPQHF. In DNA, the CDR3 is TGTGCCAGCAGTGTCGGGGACAATCAGCCCCAGCATTTT.

The chain combines TRBV6-1 with TRBJ2-5, with 9 bases that match TRBD1. Germline CDR1 is MNHNS and CDR2 is SASEGT. The CDR3 sequence is 15 residues long. V lost 4 bases and J lost 1; bases outside the gene matches: 4. The CDR3 DNA is TGTGCCAGCAGTGTAGGGACAGGGAGCCAAGAGACCCAGTACTTC. Protein: CASSVGTGSQETQYF.